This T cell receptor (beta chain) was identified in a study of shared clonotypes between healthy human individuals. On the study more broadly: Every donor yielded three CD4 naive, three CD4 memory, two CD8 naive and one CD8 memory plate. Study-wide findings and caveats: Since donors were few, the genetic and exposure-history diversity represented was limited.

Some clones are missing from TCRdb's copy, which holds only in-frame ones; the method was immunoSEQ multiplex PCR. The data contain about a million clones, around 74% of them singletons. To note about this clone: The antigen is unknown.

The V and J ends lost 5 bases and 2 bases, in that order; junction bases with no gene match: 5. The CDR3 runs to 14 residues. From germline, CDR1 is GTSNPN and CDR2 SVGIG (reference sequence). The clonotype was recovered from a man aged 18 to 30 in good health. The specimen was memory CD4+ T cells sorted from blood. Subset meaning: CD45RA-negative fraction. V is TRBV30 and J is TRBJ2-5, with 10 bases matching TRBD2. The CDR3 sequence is CAWGKGLAQETQYF. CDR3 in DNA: TGTGCCTGGGGTAAGGGACTAGCGCAAGAGACCCAGTACTTC.